This T cell receptor beta chain was identified in a study of PD-L1 blockade in urothelial cancer. Study-wide background: Analyses were performed on blood at 3 weeks after treatment start (the second dose) and at 6 weeks. Study-wide results and limits: At the 3-week point, tumor-associated blood clones expanded more in durable-benefit patients.

The CDR3 is 13 residues long. Germline CDR1 reads MNHEY; CDR2 reads SVGAGI. V was pared by 0 bases and J by 1 base, with 3 bases between. The protocol was immunoSEQ multiplex PCR, while the TCRdb copy is restricted to in-frame clones and leaves out a portion. The sample records roughly 120,000 clones, around 89% being singletons. Time point: peripheral blood 6 weeks after treatment start. Each patient gave between 1 and 8 samples of peripheral blood mononuclear cells, which were collected pretreatment and during treatment. Of note for this clone: Its antigen is still unknown.

The sample in question was PBMCs, obtained around atezolizumab (anti-PD-L1) treatment. The source of this sequence is a man aged 55 to 70 with urothelial cancer. The V and J genes are TRBV6-5 and TRBJ1-1; D is undetermined. The CDR3 loop is CASSYSQNTEAFF. The CDR3 bases are TGTGCCAGCAGTTACTCCCAGAACACTGAAGCTTTCTTT.